Below, 21 T cell receptor beta chains from the same sample are listed, as sequenced in a study of TIL therapy for anti-PD-1-resistant metastatic lung cancer. The libraries were made with immunoSEQ v3. Sequenced by immunoSEQ multiplex PCR; TCRdb stores in-frame clones only, minus some. Of 14,000 to 15,000 clones listed, 86% are singletons. Time point indicated: pre-treatment sample, taken before nivolumab and TIL therapy. The sample in question was blood, obtained at baseline. The receptors originated from a person between 25 and 80 years old with non-small cell lung cancer.

The chain has TRBV15 and TRBJ2-1, with TRBD2 matching 12 bases. Germline loops: CDR1 LNHNV, CDR2 YYDKDF (reference sequence). The CDR3 loop spans 17 amino acids. Trimming at V came to 0 bases and at J to 10 bases, leaving 10 bases not matched to a gene. CDR3 sequence: CATSRDLSSGRAREQFF. The CDR3 DNA is TGTGCCACCAGCAGAGATCTCTCTAGCGGGAGGGCCCGGGAGCAGTTCTTC.

The chain combines TRBV30 with TRBJ1-3; D may be TRBD1 (5 bases). The V gene's germline CDR1 is GTSNPN and CDR2 SVGIG (reference sequence). The CDR3 is 14 residues long. The V end lost 2 bases, the J end lost 2 bases, and 10 bases lay between the germline ends. In nucleotides, the CDR3 is TGTGCCTGGAGTCCGACAGTAACTGGAAACACCATATATTTT. This gives the protein CAWSPTVTGNTIYF.

This clone occurred a few times. This chain connects TRBV27 to TRBJ1-2; no definite D call. CDR1 is MNHEY, CDR2 SMNVEV, per germline (reference sequence). With 3 bases removed from V and 8 bases from J, the gap between germline ends came to 13 bases. The CDR3 length is 13 residues. Here the CDR3 DNA reads TGTGCCAGCAGTTTCAACAGTGGGAGCGGCTACACCTTC. Translation gives CASSFNSGSGYTF.

DNA of the CDR3: TGTGCCAGCAGAGTTAGTGGTGGATATGGCTACACCTTC. Amino acids: CASRVSGGYGYTF. The chain links TRBV6-5 to TRBJ1-2; D gene uncertain. Trimming took 6 bases from V and 5 from J, leaving 13 bases between them. Germline CDR1 MNHEY, CDR2 SVGAGI. The CDR3 has 13 residues.

V is TRBV4-3 and J is TRBJ2-2, with 7 bases that match TRBD1. The germline V gene encodes CDR1 LGHNA and CDR2 YSLEER. V gave up 5 bases and J gave up 8 bases; unmatched junction bases: 11. The CDR3 loop spans 15 amino acids. Here the CDR3 DNA reads TGCGCCAGCAGCTCCCCGACAGGGATTAAGGGGGAGCTGTTTTTT. As protein: CASSSPTGIKGELFF.

The chain combines TRBV5-6 with TRBJ1-3, with a tentative D call TRBD1 (6 bases). The V and J ends lost 2 bases and 2 bases respectively, with 11 bases between them. Germline CDR1 SGHDT, CDR2 YYEEEE. This CDR3 is 15 amino acids long. As DNA, the CDR3 is TGTGCCAGCAGCTTTGGGGGGGCGCCTGGAAACACCATATATTTT. Residues: CASSFGGAPGNTIYF. The complete variable domain, with remaining parts taken from reference TRBV5-6 and TRBJ1-3, reads DAGVTQSPTHLIKTRGQQVTLRCSPKSGHDTVSWYQQALGQGPQFIFQYYEEEERQRGNFPDRFSGHQFPNYSSELNVNALLLGDSALYLCASSFGGAPGNTIYFGEGSWLTVV.

For the CDR3, the DNA is TGTGCCAGCAGTAGGGACAGGGGCTCCTACGAGCAGTACTTC. It is translated as CASSRDRGSYEQYF. The V gene is TRBV2, the J gene TRBJ2-7; TRBD1 aligns across 10 bases. The CDR3 is 14 amino acids. CDR1 and CDR2 from the germline V gene are SNHLY and FYNNEI. Losses at the gene ends were 5 bases for V and 0 bases for J; bases not matched to a gene: 1.

The rearrangement links TRBV19 to TRBJ2-3; D is uncertain. The CDR3 is 13 residues long. Trimming stripped 6 bases from V and 1 base from J, with 8 bases between. CDR1 and CDR2 (germline): LNHDA, SQIVND (reference sequence). Here the CDR3 DNA reads TGTGCCAGTAGCGTGTGGGGCACAGATACGCAGTATTTT. Translated, it gives CASSVWGTDTQYF.

The rearrangement uses TRBV7-3 and TRBJ1-5; unclear D gene. V gave up 1 base and J gave up 7 bases, with 8 bases separating them. The germline V gene has CDR1 SGHTA and CDR2 FQGTGA. The CDR3 sequence is 13 residues long. The CDR3 loop reads CASSLSGNQPQHF. The DNA for the CDR3 is TGTGCCAGCAGCTTAAGTGGGAACCAGCCCCAGCATTTT.

The V call is TRBV7-8, the J call TRBJ1-1, with D maybe TRBD1 (5 bases). The CDR3 extends over 16 amino acids. Germline V gives CDR1 SGHVS, CDR2 FQNEAQ. V lost 6 bases to trimming and J lost 0 bases, with 17 bases between them. This chain's CDR3 is CASRELPTAMNTEAFF. CDR3 sequence (DNA): TGTGCCAGCAGAGAGCTCCCGACAGCCATGAACACTGAAGCTTTCTTT.

This chain connects TRBV5-1 to TRBJ1-1; no clear D gene. V was cut by 4 bases and J by 2 bases, with 9 bases left in between. Germline loops: CDR1 SGHRS, CDR2 YFSETQ. The CDR3 is made up of 13 amino acids. CDR3 bases: TGCGCCAGCAGCCCACGAGGAAACACTGAAGCTTTCTTT. Protein: CASSPRGNTEAFF.

The chain couples TRBV20-1 to TRBJ1-3; D remains ambiguous. V lost 4 bases and J 3 bases, leaving 4 bases between the germline ends. The V gene's germline CDR1 is DFQATT and CDR2 SNEGSKA (reference sequence). This CDR3 contains 11 residues. DNA for the CDR3: TGCAGTGCTACGGGTGGAAACACCATATATTTT. As protein: CSATGGNTIYF.

The gene calls are TRBV6-1 and TRBJ2-4, with D possibly TRBD1 on 5 matching bases. V lost 1 base, J lost 1 base, and 5 bases lay in between. CDR1 and CDR2 (germline): MNHNS, SASEGT. The CDR3 runs to 14 residues. CDR3: CASSEEGAKNIQYF. The CDR3 coding sequence is TGTGCCAGCAGTGAAGAGGGGGCCAAAAACATTCAGTACTTC.

The rearrangement joins TRBV7-2 to TRBJ2-2; 7 nucleotides match TRBD2. Trimming cost V 5 bases and J 5 bases; bases outside gene matches: 11. The germline CDR1 and CDR2 sequences are SGHTA and FQGNSA. CDR3 size: 16 residues. CDR3 sequence: CASSPRAGDLTGELFF. The CDR3 nucleotides read TGTGCCAGCAGCCCCAGGGCGGGGGACTTAACCGGGGAGCTGTTTTTT.

The chain has TRBV6-1 and TRBJ1-6; D unclear. Trimming took off 2 bases at V and 5 bases at J, with 7 bases between the two ends. Germline CDR1 MNHNS, CDR2 SASEGT. This CDR3 region has 14 residues. CDR3 residues: CASSEMDHNSPLHF. As DNA, the CDR3 is TGTGCCAGCAGTGAAATGGATCATAATTCACCCCTCCACTTT.

The CDR3 here is CASGLVGDFEAFF. The CDR3 DNA sequence: TGTGCTAGTGGTTTGGTAGGGGATTTTGAAGCTTTCTTT. V is TRBV12-5 and J is TRBJ1-1, with D possibly TRBD1 on 5 matching bases. The CDR3 totals 13 residues. Trimming removed 0 bases from V and 7 bases from J, with 9 bases in between. Germline assignment: CDR1 LGHNT and CDR2 FRNRAP.

The rearrangement links TRBV5-1 to TRBJ1-4, with D perhaps TRBD1 (5 bases). The CDR3 runs to 15 residues. V was shortened by 4 bases and J by 7 bases, with 17 bases between the two germline ends. Germline assignment: CDR1 SGHRS and CDR2 YFSETQ. DNA for the CDR3: TGCGCCAGCAGCCCCGGGACCCCCGGCGGTGAAAAACTGTTTTTT. Its translation is CASSPGTPGGEKLFF.

This clone was detected only once. This chain connects TRBV11-3 to TRBJ2-1; tentative D call: TRBD1 (5 bases). This CDR3 has 15 amino acids. Looked up from germline, CDR1 is SGHNT and CDR2 is YENEEA. Trimming pared 5 bases from V and 6 bases from J, leaving 17 bases between. The DNA of the CDR3 is TGTGCCAGCAGCCATAGGACATGGAGAGTCAATGAGCAGTTCTTC. It specifies CASSHRTWRVNEQFF.

The chain joins TRBV10-2 to TRBJ2-3; 11 nucleotides align to TRBD2. With V trimmed by 6 bases and J by 4 bases, 3 bases remained unmatched. Germline CDR1 reads WSHSY; CDR2 reads SAAADI. CDR3 size: 14 residues. CDR3 protein: CASRDSGGADTQYF. The CDR3 DNA is TGCGCCAGCAGGGATAGCGGGGGGGCAGATACGCAGTATTTT.

The J gene is TRBJ2-7, the V gene TRBV9; D is unresolved. The germline V gene has CDR1 SGDLS and CDR2 YYNGEE. V lost 0 bases, J lost 5 bases, and 18 bases lay in between. The CDR3 is 16 residues long. The CDR3 region is CASSVAALPQSDEQYF. The CDR3 nucleotides read TGTGCCAGCAGCGTAGCGGCGCTTCCTCAATCCGACGAGCAGTACTTC.

This clone is a singleton in its sample. The chain combines TRBV7-9 with TRBJ2-7, with TRBD1 matching 9 bases. The CDR3 runs 15 residues. Unmatched junction bases numbered 4, after V lost 2 bases and J lost 2 bases. CDR1 and CDR2 (germline): SEHNR, FQNEAQ (reference sequence). The CDR3, as DNA: TGTGCCAGCAGCTTACTCGGGACAGGGCCCTACGAGCAGTACTTC. This gives the protein CASSLLGTGPYEQYF.